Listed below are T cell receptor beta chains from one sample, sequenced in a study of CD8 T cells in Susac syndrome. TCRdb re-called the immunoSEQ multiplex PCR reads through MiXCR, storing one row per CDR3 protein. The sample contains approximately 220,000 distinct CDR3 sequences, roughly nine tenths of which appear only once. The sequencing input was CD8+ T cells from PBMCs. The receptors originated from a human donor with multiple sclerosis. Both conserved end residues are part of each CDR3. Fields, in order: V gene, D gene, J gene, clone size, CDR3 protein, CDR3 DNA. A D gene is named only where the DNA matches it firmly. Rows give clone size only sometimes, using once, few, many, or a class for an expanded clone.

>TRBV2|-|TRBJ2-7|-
CASSSRPGRSVEQYF
TGTGCCAGCAGCTCTCGACCGGGACGATCAGTGGAGCAGTACTTC
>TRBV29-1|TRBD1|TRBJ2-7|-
CSVLQGSAYEQYF
TGCAGCGTTCTACAGGGGAGCGCCTACGAGCAGTACTTC
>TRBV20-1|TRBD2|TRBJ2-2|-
CSATRGGGELFF
TGCAGTGCTACCCGCGGGGGAGGGGAGCTGTTTTTT
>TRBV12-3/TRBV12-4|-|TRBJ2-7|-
CASSLGAGAGYEQYF
TGTGCCAGCAGTTTAGGGGCAGGGGCCGGCTACGAGCAGTACTTC
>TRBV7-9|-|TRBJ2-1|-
CASRGGGMDGNEQFF
TGTGCCAGCAGGGGCGGCGGGATGGATGGTAATGAGCAGTTCTTC
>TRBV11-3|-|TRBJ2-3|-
CASSLVSSLADTQYF
TGTGCCAGCAGCTTAGTATCTAGTCTGGCAGATACGCAGTATTTT
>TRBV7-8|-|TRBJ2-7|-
CASSKGGRYEQYF
TGTGCCAGCAGCAAGGGGGGGCGGTACGAGCAGTACTTC
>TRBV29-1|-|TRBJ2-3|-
CSVEPRGMSTDTQYF
TGCAGCGTTGAACCCAGAGGAATGAGCACAGATACGCAGTATTTT
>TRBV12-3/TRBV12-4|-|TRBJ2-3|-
CASSFYGTDTQYF
TGTGCCAGCAGTTTCTACGGCACAGATACGCAGTATTTT
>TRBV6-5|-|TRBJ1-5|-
CASSQDGAGNQPQHF
TGTGCCAGCAGCCAGGACGGGGCTGGCAATCAGCCCCAGCATTTT
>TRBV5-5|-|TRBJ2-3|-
CASSLVTSTDTQYF
TGTGCCAGCAGCTTGGTGACAAGCACAGATACGCAGTATTTT
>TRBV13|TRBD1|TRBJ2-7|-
CASSLGTGGVYEQYF
TGTGCCAGCAGCTTAGGTACAGGGGGTGTCTACGAGCAGTACTTC
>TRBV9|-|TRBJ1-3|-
CASSVGADSGNTIYF
TGTGCCAGCAGCGTAGGGGCCGACTCTGGAAACACCATATATTTT
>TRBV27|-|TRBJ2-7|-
CASSPQGYYEQYF
TGTGCCAGCAGTCCCCAAGGTTACTACGAGCAGTACTTC
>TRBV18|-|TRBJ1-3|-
CASSRSRFDSGNTIYF
TGTGCCAGCTCAAGAAGTAGGTTTGACTCTGGAAACACCATATATTTT
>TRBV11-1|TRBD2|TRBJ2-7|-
CASSHRTRYEQYF
TGTGCCAGCAGCCACAGGACTAGGTACGAGCAGTACTTC
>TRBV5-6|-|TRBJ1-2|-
CASNSALSVYSYGYTF
TGTGCCAGCAACTCTGCGTTGAGTGTCTATAGCTATGGCTACACCTTC
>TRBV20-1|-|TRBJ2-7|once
CSARGRNRREQYF
TGCAGTGCTAGAGGGCGAAACCGAAGAGAGCAGTACTTC
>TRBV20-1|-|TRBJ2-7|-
CSARGIYSDYEQYF
TGCAGTGCTAGAGGAATCTACTCAGACTACGAGCAGTACTTC
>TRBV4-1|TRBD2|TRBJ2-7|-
CASSQEGTSGTYEQYF
TGCGCCAGCAGCCAAGAAGGGACTAGCGGGACCTACGAGCAGTACTTC
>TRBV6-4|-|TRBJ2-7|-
CATLTTGNDYEQYF
TGTGCCACCCTTACGACAGGTAATGACTACGAGCAGTACTTC
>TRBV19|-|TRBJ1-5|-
CASSIVSGHNQPQHF
TGTGCCAGTAGTATAGTCTCGGGGCACAATCAGCCCCAGCATTTT
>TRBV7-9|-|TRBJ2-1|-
CASEGGGAFF
TGTGCCTCCGAGGGGGGGGGAGCGTTCTTC
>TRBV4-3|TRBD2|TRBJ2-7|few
CASSQSTSGRDEQYF
TGCGCCAGCAGCCAAAGCACTAGCGGGAGGGACGAGCAGTACTTC
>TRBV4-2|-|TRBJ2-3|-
CASSQMGGRTDTQYF
TGTGCCAGCAGCCAAATGGGGGGACGCACAGATACGCAGTATTTT
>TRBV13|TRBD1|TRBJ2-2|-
CASSKTGATFIANTGELFF
TGTGCCAGCAGCAAGACAGGGGCGACATTCATTGCGAACACCGGGGAGCTGTTTTTT
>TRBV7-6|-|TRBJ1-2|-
CASSPYPDRQDYGYTF
TGTGCCAGCAGCCCCTACCCCGACAGGCAAGACTATGGCTACACCTTC
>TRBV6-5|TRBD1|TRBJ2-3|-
CASSYQTGPDTQYF
TGTGCCAGCAGTTACCAGACAGGGCCAGATACGCAGTATTTT
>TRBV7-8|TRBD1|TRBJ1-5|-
CASSFGTGEQHF
TGTGCCAGCAGCTTTGGGACAGGTGAGCAGCATTTT
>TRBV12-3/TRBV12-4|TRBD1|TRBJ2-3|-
CASSSPRDSFTDTQYF
TGTGCCAGCAGTTCACCCCGGGACAGCTTCACGGATACGCAGTATTTT
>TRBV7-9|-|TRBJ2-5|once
CASSLALRGETQYF
TGTGCCAGCAGCTTAGCGCTAAGGGGAGAGACCCAGTACTTC
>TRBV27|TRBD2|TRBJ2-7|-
CASSFGLEGYEQYF
TGTGCCAGCAGTTTCGGACTAGAGGGCTACGAGCAGTACTTC
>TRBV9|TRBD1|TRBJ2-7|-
CASSSGTAFHEQYF
TGTGCCAGCAGTTCGGGGACAGCTTTCCACGAGCAGTACTTC
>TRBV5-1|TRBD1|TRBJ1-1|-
CASSFLTGAVEGQAFF
TGCGCCAGCAGCTTTCTCACAGGGGCGGTGGAGGGGCAAGCTTTCTTT